Detailed here is one TCR beta chain. The protocol was immunoSEQ multiplex PCR, while the TCRdb copy is restricted to in-frame clones and leaves out a portion. The sample carries some 73,000 clones, around 85% recorded once. These data are taken from a study of blood T cell repertoires in COVID-19. On the study more broadly: The United States, Italy and Spain provided the acute and convalescent COVID-19 samples.

Germline CDR1 and CDR2: SQVTM and ANQGSEA. J was trimmed by 5 bases and V by 6 bases; bases with no gene match: 11. The CDR3 length is 15 residues. Sequencing used peripheral blood. V is TRBV29-1 and J is TRBJ1-5, with 9 bases matching TRBD1. The clonotype originates from an elderly woman with active or convalescent COVID-19. The CDR3 nucleotides read TGCAGCGTCGCCGGTGGGACAGGGAGAGATCAGCCCCAGCATTTT. Its protein product is CSVAGGTGRDQPQHF.